This TCR beta chain originates from a study of chemoradiotherapy in HPV16-positive cancers. Study context: Candidate HPV-specific T-cell clones and common TCR motifs came from functional assays in two HPV16-positive patients.

Notes on the study in general: For HPV16-positive patients, expanding HPV-responsive T cells associated with longer recurrence-free survival. Candidate HPV-specific clones and E7-related TCR motifs grew in tumor during treatment.

With regard to this clone: Its antigen is undetermined.

Profiling relied on immunoSEQ multiplex PCR, and the TCRdb table lists in-frame clones only, not all of them. The table lists some 30,000 clones, 80% of them singletons. The CDR3 is 16 amino acids. Germline CDR1 KGHSY, CDR2 FQNENV. V was trimmed by 3 bases and J by 6 bases, leaving 15 bases between them. The source of this sequence is a human donor with HPV-associated anogenital cancer. The specimen comprised blood, sampled from a patient who underwent chemoradiotherapy. This chain joins TRBV16 and TRBJ1-6; weak D call: TRBD1 (5 bases). CDR3 amino acids: CASSQVRGARNSPLHF. The CDR3 nucleotides read TGTGCCAGCAGCCAGGTTCGAGGGGCCCGTAATTCACCCCTCCACTTT.